Each of the 3 T cell receptor beta chains below was sequenced from the same sample in a study of tumor-infiltrating lymphocytes in oesophageal squamous cell carcinoma. From the PCR reads, TCRdb called clonotypes with MiXCR, one entry per CDR3 protein. This sample has just under 20,000 distinct CDR3 sequences, with around 41% found just once. Specimen: normal esophageal tissue next to the tumor. Source of these receptors: a male donor with esophageal squamous cell carcinoma.

Regarding this clonotype: The conserved phenylalanine or tryptophan normally closing the CDR3 is absent here, so this likely arose from a read error. The DNA is left out, because the CDR3 cannot be placed on it with certainty; the CDR3 is given as TCRdb lists it. V gene TRBV27 combines with J gene TRBJ2-3; the DNA was not used to check the table's D call, TRBD2. Per the germline V gene, CDR1 is MNHEY and CDR2 is SMNVEV (reference sequence). The CDR3 region is 16 residues in length, termini included. CDR3 residues: CASSSGTATGTQYFGP.

The chain joins TRBV5-1 to TRBJ2-5, with 8 nucleotides matching TRBD2. Gene TRBJ2-7 matches the end of the DNA better, so the J call may be wrong. Germline-derived CDR1 and CDR2 are SGHRS and YFSETQ. This CDR3 has 14 amino acids. CDR3 nucleotides: TGCGCCAGCAGCTTACTAGCGGTCTCCTACGAGCAGTACTTC. Residues: CASSLLAVSYEQYF.

This rearrangement joins TRBV7-2 to TRBJ1-1; D may be TRBD1 (6 bases). V was cut by 7 bases and J by 1 base, with 19 bases left in between. CDR1 is SGHTA, CDR2 FQGNSA, per germline. This CDR3 spans 16 amino acids. The DNA of the CDR3 is TGTGCCAGCACACCCAGCGGGAGGGGGACGAACACTGAAGCTTTCTTT. It encodes CASTPSGRGTNTEAFF.